The 24 T cell receptor beta chains in this list originate from one sample, sequenced in a study of blood T cell repertoires in COVID-19. Clones were sequenced by immunoSEQ multiplex PCR, and TCRdb holds only the in-frame ones, with some missing. This repertoire shows roughly 150,000 clones, more than 80% found once; its top ten account for around 3%. Sequenced material: peripheral blood. The receptors were gathered from a man aged 60-69 years with acute or convalescent COVID-19.

The rearrangement links TRBV4-3 to TRBJ1-1, with D possibly TRBD1 on 5 matching bases. Germline values: CDR1 LGHNA, CDR2 YSLEER. V lost 0 bases, J lost 3 bases, and 17 bases lay in between. The CDR3 loop spans 17 amino acids. The CDR3 sequence is CASSQDQAHRLDTEAFF. The CDR3 coding sequence is TGCGCCAGCAGCCAAGATCAAGCCCACAGGTTGGACACTGAAGCTTTCTTT.

As regards this clone: The sample has other DNA sequences that encode this CDR3 too. V usage is TRBV5-4 and J usage is TRBJ1-1, with TRBD1 as a possible D gene (5 bases). V shed 0 bases and J shed 1 base, with 10 bases lying between them. Germline values: CDR1 SGHNT, CDR2 YYREEE (reference sequence). This CDR3 is built from 15 residues. CDR3 loop: CASSLAGGANTEAFF. The CDR3 region has the DNA TGTGCCAGCAGCTTGGCGGGTGGGGCGAACACTGAAGCTTTCTTT. The full variable domain, with the rest looked up from reference TRBV5-4 and TRBJ1-1, is ETGVTQSPTHLIKTRGQQVTLRCSSQSGHNTVSWYQQALGQGPQFIFQYYREEENGRGNFPPRFSGLQFPNYSSELNVNALELDDSALYLCASSLAGGANTEAFFGQGTRLTVV.

This chain connects TRBV7-3 to TRBJ2-1; weak D call: TRBD2 (5 bases). The V end lost 5 bases, the J end lost 3 bases, and 14 bases lay between the germline ends. There are 15 residues in the CDR3. Germline V gene data show CDR1 as SGHTA and CDR2 as FQGTGA. The CDR3 DNA reads as TGTGCCAGCAGCCACCTGGAGGCTAGCTACAATGAGCAGTTCTTC. Protein: CASSHLEASYNEQFF.

V usage is TRBV4-1 and J usage is TRBJ1-2; 11 bases line up with TRBD1. Per germline, CDR1 MGHRA and CDR2 YSYEKL. The CDR3 runs 15 residues. V dropped 0 bases and J dropped 8; count of bases not matched to a gene: 5. Here the CDR3 reads CASSQEDRGQLGYTF. In DNA form, the CDR3 reads TGCGCCAGCAGCCAAGAGGACAGGGGGCAACTCGGCTACACCTTC.

The chain couples TRBV27 to TRBJ1-5; D remains unclear. This CDR3 has 12 residues. V was pared by 4 bases and J by 7 bases, with 8 bases between. Germline V gene lookup returns CDR1 MNHEY and CDR2 SMNVEV (reference sequence). The CDR3 loop reads CASSYYNQPQHF. CDR3 DNA: TGTGCCAGCAGTTACTATAACCAGCCCCAGCATTTT.

This sequence joins TRBV3-1 (or the pseudogene TRBV3-2) and TRBJ2-1; tentative D call: TRBD2 (6 bases). This CDR3 contains 12 residues. Germline CDR1 reads LGHDT; CDR2 reads YNNKEL (reference sequence). Trimming pared 1 base from V and 13 bases from J, leaving 11 bases between. DNA of the CDR3: TGTGCCAGCAGCCAAGTGACTAGTCTTCAGTTCTTC. Amino acids: CASSQVTSLQFF.

The chain joins TRBV20-1 to TRBJ1-6, with unresolved D. V was clipped by 6 bases and J by 7 bases, with 19 bases between them. The CDR3 is 15 amino acids. Germline V lookup: CDR1 DFQATT, CDR2 SNEGSKA (reference sequence). Written as DNA, the CDR3 is TGCAGTGCGAGTGAGGATTCAGACGGGAATTCACCCCTCCACTTT. This encodes CSASEDSDGNSPLHF.

This clone has a handful of counts. The rearrangement links TRBV24-1 to TRBJ2-7, with 7 positions matching TRBD1. V lost 4 bases and J lost 0; bases outside the gene matches: 5. From germline, CDR1 is KGHDR and CDR2 SFDVKD. The CDR3 is 15 residues long. The CDR3, as DNA: TGTGCCACCAGTGACCCCCGACAGGGCTCCTACGAGCAGTACTTC. This encodes CATSDPRQGSYEQYF.

The V gene is TRBV4-1, the J gene TRBJ1-6; perhaps TRBD1 as D (6 bases). The length of the CDR3 is 15 residues. Germline CDR1 is MGHRA and CDR2 is YSYEKL. V dropped 2 bases and J dropped 5 bases, with 10 bases sitting between them. The CDR3 loop reads CASSQLDSDNSPLHF. In nucleotides, the CDR3 is TGCGCCAGCAGCCAATTGGACAGTGATAATTCACCCCTCCACTTT.

The chain links TRBV4-2 to TRBJ1-1; unclear D gene. This CDR3 comprises 12 residues. Germline V gives CDR1 LGHNA, CDR2 YNFKEQ. The V end lost 6 bases, the J end lost 2 bases, and 7 bases lay between the germline ends. CDR3: CASRSQNTEAFF. The DNA for the CDR3 is TGTGCCAGCAGAAGCCAAAACACTGAAGCTTTCTTT.

The gene calls are TRBV12-3 or TRBV12-4 and TRBJ1-2; 7 nucleotides match TRBD1. The CDR3 sequence is 12 residues long. Trimming took 4 bases from V and 8 from J; bases not matched to a gene: 4. CDR3 protein: CASSSRDRGYTF. The CDR3 DNA reads TGTGCCAGCAGTTCCCGGGACAGAGGCTACACCTTC.

The rearrangement uses TRBV3-1 (or the pseudogene TRBV3-2) and TRBJ1-5; no definite D call. Per germline, CDR1 LGHDT and CDR2 YNNKEL (reference sequence). Trimming removed 5 bases at V and 7 bases at J, with 9 bases between. The CDR3 has 12 residues. In nucleotides, the CDR3 is TGTGCCAGCAGCGCGGGCGGACAGCCCCAGCATTTT. It translates to CASSAGGQPQHF.

V gene TRBV12-3 or TRBV12-4 combines with J gene TRBJ1-1, with TRBD1 as a possible D gene (5 bases). Trimming shortened V by 7 bases and J by 8 bases, and 17 bases separated the two germline ends. The CDR3 sequence is 13 residues long. Here the CDR3 reads CASTPSGGREAFF. CDR3 bases: TGTGCCAGCACTCCCTCGGGGGGTCGGGAAGCTTTCTTT.

The rearrangement joins TRBV3-1 (or the pseudogene TRBV3-2) to TRBJ1-3; weak D call: TRBD1 (5 bases). The CDR3 is 16 amino acids. The ends were cut back, 3 bases at V and 4 bases at J, with 16 bases in the middle. The germline V gene encodes CDR1 LGHDT and CDR2 YNNKEL (reference sequence). The CDR3, as DNA: TGTGCCAGCAGCCAGGGATTGACAGCTCCGGGAAACACCATATATTTT. Its protein product is CASSQGLTAPGNTIYF.

This chain links TRBV7-2 with TRBJ2-2; 11 bases line up with TRBD1. CDR1 and CDR2 (germline): SGHTA, FQGNSA. With 7 bases clipped from V and 6 bases from J, the junction kept 7 bases outside the gene matches. The CDR3 is made up of 15 amino acids. CDR3 sequence reads: CASTLPGQGAGELFF. The CDR3 DNA is TGTGCCAGCACCCTCCCGGGACAGGGGGCCGGGGAGCTGTTTTTT. Together with reference TRBV7-2 and TRBJ2-2, the CDR3 gives the full variable domain: GAGVSQSPSNKVTEKGKDVELRCDPISGHTALYWYRQSLGQGLEFLIYFQGNSAPDKSGLPSDRFSAERTGGSVSTLTIQRTQQEDSAVYLCASTLPGQGAGELFFGEGSRLTVL.

This chain uses TRBV3-1 (or the pseudogene TRBV3-2) with TRBJ2-7; possibly TRBD2 for D (6 bases). Trimming left V 6 bases short and J 5 bases short, with 14 bases between. Germline V gives CDR1 LGHDT, CDR2 YNNKEL (reference sequence). The CDR3 contains 13 residues. CDR3 sequence (DNA): TGTGCCAGCAGGCCCGATGGGGGGAACGAGCAGTACTTC. Its protein is CASRPDGGNEQYF.

The chain carries TRBV28 and TRBJ1-5; TRBD1 is a possible D gene (6 bases). Trimming took off 6 bases at V and 2 bases at J, with 14 bases between the two ends. This CDR3 is built from 15 residues. Germline CDR1 and CDR2: MDHEN and SYDVKM. CDR3 nucleotides: TGTGCCAGCAGGAAAACAGGGTCGGGCAATCAGCCCCAGCATTTT. Translation gives CASRKTGSGNQPQHF.

The chain links TRBV7-9 to TRBJ2-7; 8 bases line up with TRBD1. V was pared by 4 bases and J by 6 bases, with 2 bases of the junction left unmatched. There are 12 residues in the CDR3. Germline V CDR1 and CDR2: SEHNR, FQNEAQ (reference sequence). The CDR3 region has the DNA TGTGCCAGCAGCTCAGACAGGGGCGAGCAGTACTTC. Its protein product is CASSSDRGEQYF.

The V and J genes are TRBV7-2 and TRBJ1-1; D remains unclear. From germline, CDR1 is SGHTA and CDR2 FQGNSA. The V gene lost 0 bases and the J gene lost 0 bases, with 5 bases spanning the gap. The CDR3 is 14 amino acids. In DNA, the CDR3 is TGTGCCAGCAGCTTAGCACAGTTGAACACTGAAGCTTTCTTT. Amino acid sequence: CASSLAQLNTEAFF. The variable domain in full, completed from reference TRBV7-2 and TRBJ1-1, reads GAGVSQSPSNKVTEKGKDVELRCDPISGHTALYWYRQSLGQGLEFLIYFQGNSAPDKSGLPSDRFSAERTGGSVSTLTIQRTQQEDSAVYLCASSLAQLNTEAFFGQGTRLTVV.

This chain connects TRBV6-5 to TRBJ2-1; D is perhaps TRBD2 (7 bases). Deletions cut 2 bases from V and 0 bases from J, with 8 bases between. The CDR3 has 15 residues. Looked up from germline, CDR1 is MNHEY and CDR2 is SVGAGI. The CDR3 reads CASSYGGASYNEQFF. CDR3 DNA sequence: TGTGCCAGCAGTTACGGGGGGGCCTCCTACAATGAGCAGTTCTTC.

The V and J genes are TRBV14 and TRBJ1-2, with D possibly matching TRBD1 (5 bases). Looked up from germline, CDR1 is SGHDN and CDR2 is FVKESK. The CDR3 has 12 residues. V was clipped by 6 bases and J by 3 bases, with 8 bases between them. CDR3 DNA: TGTGCCAGCAGAGGGGTGGACTATGGCTACACCTTC. It is translated as CASRGVDYGYTF.

The J gene is TRBJ1-4, the V gene TRBV27, with 8 bases identical to TRBD1. Looked up from germline, CDR1 is MNHEY and CDR2 is SMNVEV (reference sequence). The V and J ends lost 5 bases and 0 bases, in that order; junction bases with no gene match: 8. The CDR3 runs to 17 residues. CDR3 bases: TGTGCCAGCAGTAGCGGACAGGGCCGGGCAACTAATGAAAAACTGTTTTTT. Translation gives CASSSGQGRATNEKLFF.

The V gene is TRBV6-5, the J gene TRBJ1-4, with D possibly TRBD1 on 5 matching bases. Per germline, CDR1 MNHEY and CDR2 SVGAGI. V was cut by 6 bases and J by 8 bases, with 10 bases left in between. This CDR3 spans 12 amino acids. The CDR3 bases are TGTGCCAGCAGAGAGGAGGGGGAAAAACTGTTTTTT. It is translated as CASREEGEKLFF.

This rearrangement joins TRBV14 to TRBJ2-1; 9 bases map to TRBD1. V dropped 5 bases and J dropped 7; count of bases not matched to a gene: 9. The CDR3 is 15 residues long. Germline loops: CDR1 SGHDN, CDR2 FVKESK. CDR3 protein: CASSTRGTGFNEQFF. The CDR3 nucleotides read TGTGCCAGCAGCACCCGGGGGACAGGGTTTAATGAGCAGTTCTTC. The full variable domain, in which reference TRBV14 and TRBJ2-1 provide the parts outside the CDR3, is EAGVTQFPSHSVIEKGQTVTLRCDPISGHDNLYWYRRVMGKEIKFLLHFVKESKQDESGMPNNRFLAERTGGTYSTLKVQPAELEDSGVYFCASSTRGTGFNEQFFGPGTRLTVL.